This T cell receptor (beta chain) is from a study of cytomegalovirus exposure and HLA in healthy donors. Across the study: Falling in the Caucasian-associated ancestry cluster were roughly 80% of some 400 genotyped donors. General study results and limits: CMV antigen specificity was confirmed in vitro for a few CMV-associated chains. By HLA locus, TCR association rates varied in a later analysis, with DRB1 showing the most and HLA-C the fewest. In a later analysis, CMV-associated beta chains were mostly HLA-associated, it appeared.

V was cut by 2 bases and J by 9 bases, with 14 bases left in between. Germline CDR1 is MNHEY and CDR2 is SVGAGI. The CDR3 contains 14 residues. The PCR made use of 60 Vbeta and 13 Jbeta primers. This table comes from immunoSEQ multiplex PCR, and its TCRdb copy is limited to in-frame clones, with some not included. The data hold about 140,000 clones, with more than 75% observed a single time. Concerning this clone itself: Its antigen is still unknown.

The chain couples TRBV6-5 to TRBJ1-5; tentative D call: TRBD1 (5 bases). The sequence was obtained from a man between 18 and 29 years old in good health and CMV-seronegative. The sample was PBMCs. CDR3 in amino acids: CASSYTDKQGPQHF. The CDR3 nucleotides are TGTGCCAGCAGTTACACCGACAAGCAGGGGCCCCAGCATTTT.